This TCR beta chain was recorded in a study of blood T cells in healthy people across ages. CDR3 length equals 13 residues. Looked up from germline, CDR1 is MNHEY and CDR2 is SMNVEV (reference sequence). Deletions cut 6 bases from V and 5 bases from J, with 10 bases between. A sample-barcoded 5' primer and a J-beta primer mix were used in a second PCR of about 6 to 11 cycles. TCRdb reprocessed the 5' RACE reads via MiXCR and lists one record per CDR3 protein. The top ten hold 30% to 40% of the sample, which has 600,000 to 650,000 distinct CDR3 sequences, approximately 50% seen once. The receptor's source is a man aged 55 to 70 in good health. This chain uses TRBV27 with TRBJ2-2; tentative D call: TRBD1 (5 bases). Sequencing input: blood. CDR3 DNA: TGTGCCAGCAGGTCAGGGTATACCGGGGAGCTGTTTTTT. This sequence encodes CASRSGYTGELFF.